This entry lists 22 T cell receptor beta chains sequenced from one sample in a study of Ad26.COV2.S vaccination and SARS-CoV-2 variants. Profiled with immunoSEQ multiplex PCR; TCRdb holds only in-frame clones, not every one. The sample lists around 500,000 clones; about 89% were seen once. Treatment here: roughly 18 received Ad26.COV2.S at low or high dose, single or two shots; about 5 received placebo; per-sample allocation not given. Sampling happened 63 days after the first vaccine or placebo injection. Sequencing used peripheral blood, obtained in a trial of Ad26.COV2.S vaccine versus placebo. The source of these receptors is a person aged 18-65 years who received the Ad26.COV2.S COVID-19 vaccine or a placebo.

This chain joins TRBV5-4 and TRBJ2-1, with TRBD1 as a possible D gene (5 bases). V lost 4 bases, J lost 3 bases, and 8 bases lay in between. Per germline, CDR1 SGHNT and CDR2 YYREEE (reference sequence). CDR3 length: 13 amino acids. The CDR3 bases are TGTGCCAGCAGCCCGGACAACTACAATGAGCAGTTCTTC. Its protein is CASSPDNYNEQFF.

As to this clone: Other DNA sequences within the sample encode an identical CDR3. This chain links TRBV27 with TRBJ2-7, with TRBD1 identical over 11 bases. The CDR3 spans 15 residues. The junction had 3 bases not matched to a gene; V was cut back by 4 bases and J by 1 base. CDR1 and CDR2 from the germline V gene are MNHEY and SMNVEV (reference sequence). The CDR3 is CASSSGTGGSYEQYF. CDR3 bases: TGTGCCAGCAGTTCCGGGACAGGGGGGTCCTACGAGCAGTACTTC.

The chain recombines TRBV6-2 or TRBV6-3 with TRBJ1-5, with D unresolved. The CDR3 contains 14 residues. Germline-derived CDR1 and CDR2 are MNHEY and SVGEGT. V was pared by 0 bases and J by 4 bases, with 7 bases between. The CDR3 sequence is CASSYSSGNQPQHF. The CDR3 nucleotides read TGTGCCAGCAGTTACTCGTCGGGGAATCAGCCCCAGCATTTT.

CDR3 in amino acids: CAWSFVDRDKLYEQYF. CDR3 nucleotides: TGTGCCTGGAGTTTTGTGGACCGGGACAAGCTCTACGAGCAGTACTTC. The chain is built from TRBV30 and TRBJ2-7; D might be TRBD1 (6 bases). The V gene's germline CDR1 is GTSNPN and CDR2 SVGIG (reference sequence). The CDR3 spans 16 residues. Deletions cut 2 bases from V and 3 bases from J, with 20 bases between.

The rearrangement uses TRBV29-1 and TRBJ2-3; perhaps D is TRBD1 or TRBD2 (5 bases each). V shed 4 bases and J shed 1 base, with 9 bases lying between them. The germline V gene has CDR1 SQVTM and CDR2 ANQGSEA. This CDR3 is 13 amino acids long. The CDR3 DNA sequence: TGCAGCGTTGCTCGAGGGGGCACAGATACGCAGTATTTT. It specifies CSVARGGTDTQYF.

The rearrangement uses TRBV4-2 and TRBJ1-4; D may be TRBD1 (6 bases). This CDR3 contains 15 residues. V was cut by 4 bases and J by 5 bases, with 14 bases left in between. The V gene's germline CDR1 is LGHNA and CDR2 YNFKEQ. The CDR3 DNA sequence: TGTGCCAGCAGCCTATTAGGGGGGAAGAATGAAAAACTGTTTTTT. It yields the protein CASSLLGGKNEKLFF.

V usage is TRBV7-2 and J usage is TRBJ2-7, with 7 bases that match TRBD2. The germline V gene encodes CDR1 SGHTA and CDR2 FQGNSA. There are 15 residues in the CDR3. The trim removed 1 base at V and 4 bases at J, leaving 7 bases unmatched. The CDR3 is CASSLVGGLVYEQYF. Written as DNA, the CDR3 is TGTGCCAGCAGCTTAGTGGGAGGGCTAGTTTACGAGCAGTACTTC.

This chain uses TRBV28 with TRBJ2-7; no clear D. Trimming removed 6 bases at V and 4 bases at J, with 10 bases between. The CDR3 runs to 12 residues. Germline values: CDR1 MDHEN, CDR2 SYDVKM. The CDR3 sequence is CASSTTTYEQYF. The CDR3 DNA is TGTGCCAGCAGCACCACCACATACGAGCAGTACTTC.

The chain employs TRBV4-1 and TRBJ2-2; possibly TRBD2 for D (5 bases). CDR1 MGHRA and CDR2 YSYEKL come from the germline V gene. Trimming left V 1 base short and J 5 bases short, with 14 bases between. The CDR3 spans 16 residues. CDR3 in amino acids: CASSQANGEGTGELFF. For the CDR3, the DNA is TGCGCCAGCAGCCAAGCGAACGGGGAAGGGACCGGGGAGCTGTTTTTT.

The rearrangement links TRBV7-6 to TRBJ2-7; 8 positions agree with TRBD2. Germline CDR1 is SGHVS and CDR2 is FNYEAQ. V shed 2 bases, J shed 1 base, and the junction held 1 base outside the gene matches. The CDR3 is made up of 14 amino acids. The CDR3 DNA sequence: TGTGCCAGCAGCTTACGGGAGGGGTCCTACGAGCAGTACTTC. It translates to CASSLREGSYEQYF.

The genes are TRBV11-2 and TRBJ2-1; D possibly corresponds to TRBD1 (6 bases). V lost 5 bases and J 1 base, leaving 15 bases between the germline ends. This CDR3 region has 16 residues. From germline, CDR1 is SGHAT and CDR2 FQNNGV. CDR3 sequence: CASSPRDTDSYNEQFF. CDR3 sequence (DNA): TGTGCCAGCAGCCCACGGGACACCGATTCCTACAATGAGCAGTTCTTC.

This sequence joins TRBV18 and TRBJ1-4, with D hard to call. V lost 3 bases and J lost 4, with 15 bases in between. Germline-derived CDR1 and CDR2 are KGHSH and LQKENI. The CDR3 loop spans 16 amino acids. The CDR3 DNA reads TGTGCCAGCTCACCCCCGGGGAAGGGCGGTAATGAAAAACTGTTTTTT. Its translation is CASSPPGKGGNEKLFF.

The chain employs TRBV7-2 and TRBJ1-3; D is possibly TRBD1 (5 bases). Germline values: CDR1 SGHTA, CDR2 FQGNSA. V lost 7 bases to trimming and J lost 4 bases, with 14 bases between them. CDR3 size: 14 residues. CDR3 nucleotides: TGTGCCAGCAAGGACGGACACCGGGGAAACACCATATATTTT. It translates to CASKDGHRGNTIYF.

The chain combines TRBV4-1 with TRBJ2-1; 7 bases agree with TRBD1. The V gene's germline CDR1 is MGHRA and CDR2 YSYEKL. This CDR3 comprises 13 residues. J was trimmed by 8 bases and V by 0 bases; bases with no gene match: 1. The CDR3 nucleotides are TGCGCCAGCAGCCAAGACAGGGGGTATGAGCAGTTCTTC. Its translation: CASSQDRGYEQFF.

This chain links TRBV12-3 or TRBV12-4 with TRBJ1-5; D gene ambiguous. Trimming removed 3 bases at V and 1 base at J, with 4 bases between. The length of the CDR3 is 13 residues. The CDR3 reads CASSFGSNQPQHF. DNA for the CDR3: TGTGCCAGCAGTTTCGGCAGCAATCAGCCCCAGCATTTT.

J is TRBJ2-7 and V is TRBV6-2 or TRBV6-3, with 8 bases identical to TRBD1. In germline, CDR1 is MNHEY, CDR2 SVGEGT. The junction had 9 bases not matched to a gene; V was cut back by 2 bases and J by 0 bases. The CDR3 runs 17 residues. The CDR3: CASSYDTRTGSSYEQYF. The CDR3 region has the DNA TGTGCCAGCAGTTACGATACTAGGACAGGGAGCTCCTACGAGCAGTACTTC.

A remark on this clone: Distinct nucleotide sequences in the sample also encode this CDR3. The chain uses TRBV24-1 and TRBJ2-7; the D is unclear. Germline V gene lookup returns CDR1 KGHDR and CDR2 SFDVKD. The CDR3 loop spans 13 amino acids. V was pared by 3 bases and J by 3 bases, with 8 bases between. Written as DNA, the CDR3 is TGTGCCACCAGTGATCTCAGAGGCTACGAGCAGTACTTC. Translation gives CATSDLRGYEQYF.

V and J are TRBV5-8 and TRBJ2-7; D perhaps matches TRBD2 (6 bases). CDR3 size: 13 residues. V was cut by 4 bases and J by 5 bases, with 13 bases left in between. From germline, CDR1 is SGHTS and CDR2 YDEGEE. The CDR3 protein is CASSRRVAHEQYF. The DNA of the CDR3 is TGTGCCAGCAGCAGGAGGGTCGCCCACGAGCAGTACTTC.

V and J are TRBV2 and TRBJ2-7, with unresolved D. This CDR3 spans 14 amino acids. The V gene's germline CDR1 is SNHLY and CDR2 FYNNEI. V lost 2 bases, J lost 2 bases, and 10 bases lay in between. CDR3 sequence reads: CASSERLHPYEQYF. CDR3 sequence (DNA): TGTGCCAGCAGTGAACGGTTACACCCCTACGAGCAGTACTTC.

The chain is built from TRBV12-3 or TRBV12-4 and TRBJ2-1; D is uncertain. This CDR3 is built from 13 residues. Trimming removed 5 bases from V and 0 bases from J, with 5 bases in between. The CDR3 loop is CASSASSYNEQFF. The CDR3 DNA reads as TGTGCCAGCAGTGCAAGCTCCTACAATGAGCAGTTCTTC.

The gene calls are TRBV6-5 and TRBJ1-3, with TRBD1 as a possible D gene (6 bases). CDR3 length: 13 amino acids. Deletions cut 5 bases from V and 2 bases from J, with 7 bases between. Germline V gene data show CDR1 as MNHEY and CDR2 as SVGAGI. The DNA for the CDR3 is TGTGCCAGCAGTCGGACAGCTGGAAACACCATATATTTT. Translation gives CASSRTAGNTIYF.

This chain links TRBV4-1 with TRBJ2-1, with D tentatively TRBD2 (5 bases). The germline CDR1 and CDR2 sequences are MGHRA and YSYEKL. This CDR3 comprises 15 residues. Trimming cost V 2 bases and J 0 bases, with 8 bases left between them. The CDR3 nucleotides are TGCGCCAGCAGCCAATTGGGGAGCTCCTACAATGAGCAGTTCTTC. This encodes CASSQLGSSYNEQFF.